This T cell receptor beta chain was identified during a study of blood T cell repertoires in COVID-19. Authors' analysis steps: Amplification of reference gene primers was used by the study to estimate nucleated cell counts. Repertoires were generated with immunoSEQ multiplex PCR, while TCRdb's copy carries only in-frame clones and drops some. That table furnishes V, J and clone size, whereas the DNA furnished D and trimming. This repertoire shows some 250,000 clones, 70% to 90% found once; its top ten account for approximately 2%. The sequencing sample was made of peripheral blood. The origin of this receptor is a man under 40 with active or convalescent COVID-19.

The CDR3 nucleotides are TGTGCCAGCAGCAATGAGACTAGCCGGTCCTACGAGCAGTACTTC. Its protein is CASSNETSRSYEQYF. The chain uses TRBV21-1 and TRBJ2-7; TRBD2 is the table's D call and was not checked against the DNA. TRBV21-1 is a recognized pseudogene. The CDR3 has 15 residues.